Given below is one T cell receptor (beta chain) in context. The sample belongs to a study of T-cell reconstitution after alpha-beta-depleted transplantation in children. V lost 5 bases, J lost 2 bases, and 4 bases stayed unmatched. The CDR3 extends over 14 amino acids. The germline gives CDR1 LGHDT, CDR2 YNNKEL (reference sequence). Unique molecular identifiers were built into the TCRbeta library. TCRdb reanalysed the PCR reads using MiXCR and keeps one entry per CDR3 protein. In the table there are some 840,000 distinct CDR3 sequences, less than 20% of which are singletons. Sequencing was performed on PBMCs, mostly from graft donor cells, taken 360 days after TCRalphabeta/CD19-depleted stem cell transplant. The chain links TRBV3-1 to TRBJ2-7; 9 bases line up with TRBD1. The origin of this receptor is a male patient younger than 18 who had a stem cell transplant for acute lymphoblastic leukemia, so the T cells may come from the graft donor. For the CDR3, the DNA is TGTGCCAGCAGCATGGGGACAGGGACCTACGAGCAGTACTTC. Protein product: CASSMGTGTYEQYF.